Shown below are 6 T cell receptor beta chains from a single sample sequenced in a study of CD8+ T cells in alopecia areata. Reverse transcription of extracted RNA yielded cDNA, which provided the sequencing template. Libraries were prepared by immunoSEQ multiplex PCR; TCRdb keeps only in-frame clonotypes and omits some of them. The data contain 150,000 to 200,000 clones, 50% to 65% of them singletons. Treatment described: oral pan-JAK inhibitor, 5-10 mg twice daily. This material consisted of CD4+ T cells sorted from blood, taken at week 24, from a patient treated with tofacitinib. These receptors were obtained from a human donor with alopecia areata.

This chain links TRBV27 with TRBJ2-7, with D maybe TRBD2 (5 bases). Germline CDR1 reads MNHEY; CDR2 reads SMNVEV (reference sequence). This CDR3 region has 15 residues. Deletions cut 5 bases from V and 3 bases from J, with 17 bases between. In DNA form, the CDR3 reads TGTGCCAGCAGTCCCCGGCCAGGTGGGAGCTACGAGCAGTACTTC. It specifies CASSPRPGGSYEQYF.

The rearrangement links TRBV4-1 to TRBJ2-2; D uncertain. The V gene lost 5 bases and the J gene lost 4 bases, with 14 bases spanning the gap. CDR3 length: 15 residues. Germline V gene data show CDR1 as MGHRA and CDR2 as YSYEKL. In DNA, the CDR3 is TGCGCCAGCAGCGCAGAGGAAAGGGCCACCGGGGAGCTGTTTTTT. Translated: CASSAEERATGELFF.

This clone was found a few times. The genes are TRBV5-6 and TRBJ1-3; D perhaps matches TRBD1 (5 bases). Germline-derived CDR1 and CDR2 are SGHDT and YYEEEE. V was trimmed by 4 bases and J by 4 bases, leaving 18 bases between them. This CDR3 has 16 amino acids. The CDR3 bases are TGTGCCAGCAGCACCTGGGACCGAGGAGGAGGAAACACCATATATTTT. This encodes CASSTWDRGGGNTIYF.

In this sample, this clone turned up a few times. J is TRBJ2-6 and V is TRBV6-5; D is unresolved. Trimming removed 8 bases from V and 3 bases from J, with 5 bases in between. Germline assignment: CDR1 MNHEY and CDR2 SVGAGI. The CDR3 sequence is 12 residues long. CDR3 nucleotides: TGTGCCAGCGGCCTTGGGGCCAACGTCCTGACTTTC. This codes for CASGLGANVLTF.

As DNA, the CDR3 is TGCGCCAGCAGCTTGACGGTGAGGAACACTGAAGCTTTCTTT. It translates to CASSLTVRNTEAFF. The chain has TRBV5-1 and TRBJ1-1; D is unresolved. The length of the CDR3 is 14 residues. The V and J ends lost 1 base and 1 base respectively, with 8 bases between them. Germline V gene sequence: CDR1 SGHRS, CDR2 YFSETQ.

This clone was found a few times. V and J are TRBV29-1 and TRBJ1-1, with a weak D call TRBD1 (6 bases). This CDR3 contains 12 residues. CDR1 and CDR2 from the germline V gene are SQVTM and ANQGSEA. V was trimmed by 4 bases and J by 3 bases, leaving 9 bases between them. CDR3 residues: CSVVPGDTEAFF. CDR3 bases: TGCAGCGTTGTCCCAGGGGACACTGAAGCTTTCTTT. The full variable domain, with the rest looked up from reference TRBV29-1 and TRBJ1-1, is SAVISQKPSRDICQRGTSLTIQCQVDSQVTMMFWYRQQPGQSLTLIATANQGSEATYESGFVIDKFPISRPNLTFSTLTVSNMSPEDSSIYLCSVVPGDTEAFFGQGTRLTVV.